This TCR beta chain was captured in a study of blood T cell repertoires in COVID-19. Study-level information: Samples came from the United States, Italy and Spain, spanning acute and convalescent COVID-19. PBMCs, B-cell-depleted T cells, or T cells provided the cDNA or gDNA that made up the material.

Authors' processing steps: Scientists estimated how many nucleated cells there were by amplifying reference gene primers. Sequenced by immunoSEQ multiplex PCR; TCRdb stores in-frame clones only, minus some. Clone size and V and J calls were adopted from that table, with D and trimming inferred from the DNA. The sample lists about 210,000 clones; over 70% were seen once. The V gene's germline CDR1 is LGHDT and CDR2 YNNKEL (reference sequence). The CDR3 has 13 residues. The V and J ends lost 2 bases and 4 bases respectively, with 8 bases between them. The sample was peripheral blood. The source of this sequence is an older woman with acute or convalescent COVID-19. This chain links TRBV3-1 (or the pseudogene TRBV3-2) with TRBJ1-1; tentatively, D is TRBD1 (5 bases). The CDR3 here is CASSQRGSTEAFF. CDR3 nucleotides: TGTGCCAGCAGCCAACGGGGGAGCACTGAAGCTTTCTTT.